This note documents a single T cell receptor beta chain sequence. The V gene's germline CDR1 is GTSNPN and CDR2 SVGIG (reference sequence). V shed 7 bases and J shed 0 bases, with 13 bases lying between them. This CDR3 is 13 amino acids long. The sample comes from a study of blood T cell repertoires in COVID-19. On the study more broadly: Sites in the United States, Italy and Spain provided acute and convalescent COVID-19 samples. T cells, B-cell-depleted T cells, or PBMCs supplied cDNA or gDNA.

As handled by the study authors: Amplification of reference gene primers provided the estimated nucleated cell counts. The data were produced by immunoSEQ multiplex PCR, yet TCRdb's version contains in-frame clones alone and is incomplete. V and J calls and clone size are those listed in that table; D and trimming were worked out from the DNA. The sample records about 39,000 clones, approximately 85% being singletons. Material: peripheral blood. The sequence came from a human donor in a cohort sampled during active COVID-19. The V gene is TRBV30, the J gene TRBJ2-7; no clear D. CDR3 DNA sequence: TGTGCCTTTACAGTGAAGACCTCCTACGAGCAGTACTTC. This translates into CAFTVKTSYEQYF.